This T cell receptor beta chain was identified in a study of graft-versus-host responses after intestinal transplantation. Clones were read by immunoSEQ multiplex PCR, and TCRdb kept only the in-frame ones, dropping some. Of 70,000 to 95,000 clones listed, under 90% are singletons. With regard to this clone: The antigen remains unidentified.

Germline CDR1 and CDR2: MDHEN and SYDVKM. Trimming pared 8 bases from V and 0 bases from J, leaving 11 bases between. This CDR3 has 15 amino acids. The source is a human donor who received an intestinal transplant. Material: unstimulated CD4+ T cells sorted from spleen or lymph node cells, obtained before intestinal transplant. This chain joins TRBV28 and TRBJ2-6; D not resolved. The CDR3 loop is CASLPEYSGANVLTF. In DNA, the CDR3 is TGTGCCAGCCTCCCTGAGTACTCTGGGGCCAACGTCCTGACTTTC.